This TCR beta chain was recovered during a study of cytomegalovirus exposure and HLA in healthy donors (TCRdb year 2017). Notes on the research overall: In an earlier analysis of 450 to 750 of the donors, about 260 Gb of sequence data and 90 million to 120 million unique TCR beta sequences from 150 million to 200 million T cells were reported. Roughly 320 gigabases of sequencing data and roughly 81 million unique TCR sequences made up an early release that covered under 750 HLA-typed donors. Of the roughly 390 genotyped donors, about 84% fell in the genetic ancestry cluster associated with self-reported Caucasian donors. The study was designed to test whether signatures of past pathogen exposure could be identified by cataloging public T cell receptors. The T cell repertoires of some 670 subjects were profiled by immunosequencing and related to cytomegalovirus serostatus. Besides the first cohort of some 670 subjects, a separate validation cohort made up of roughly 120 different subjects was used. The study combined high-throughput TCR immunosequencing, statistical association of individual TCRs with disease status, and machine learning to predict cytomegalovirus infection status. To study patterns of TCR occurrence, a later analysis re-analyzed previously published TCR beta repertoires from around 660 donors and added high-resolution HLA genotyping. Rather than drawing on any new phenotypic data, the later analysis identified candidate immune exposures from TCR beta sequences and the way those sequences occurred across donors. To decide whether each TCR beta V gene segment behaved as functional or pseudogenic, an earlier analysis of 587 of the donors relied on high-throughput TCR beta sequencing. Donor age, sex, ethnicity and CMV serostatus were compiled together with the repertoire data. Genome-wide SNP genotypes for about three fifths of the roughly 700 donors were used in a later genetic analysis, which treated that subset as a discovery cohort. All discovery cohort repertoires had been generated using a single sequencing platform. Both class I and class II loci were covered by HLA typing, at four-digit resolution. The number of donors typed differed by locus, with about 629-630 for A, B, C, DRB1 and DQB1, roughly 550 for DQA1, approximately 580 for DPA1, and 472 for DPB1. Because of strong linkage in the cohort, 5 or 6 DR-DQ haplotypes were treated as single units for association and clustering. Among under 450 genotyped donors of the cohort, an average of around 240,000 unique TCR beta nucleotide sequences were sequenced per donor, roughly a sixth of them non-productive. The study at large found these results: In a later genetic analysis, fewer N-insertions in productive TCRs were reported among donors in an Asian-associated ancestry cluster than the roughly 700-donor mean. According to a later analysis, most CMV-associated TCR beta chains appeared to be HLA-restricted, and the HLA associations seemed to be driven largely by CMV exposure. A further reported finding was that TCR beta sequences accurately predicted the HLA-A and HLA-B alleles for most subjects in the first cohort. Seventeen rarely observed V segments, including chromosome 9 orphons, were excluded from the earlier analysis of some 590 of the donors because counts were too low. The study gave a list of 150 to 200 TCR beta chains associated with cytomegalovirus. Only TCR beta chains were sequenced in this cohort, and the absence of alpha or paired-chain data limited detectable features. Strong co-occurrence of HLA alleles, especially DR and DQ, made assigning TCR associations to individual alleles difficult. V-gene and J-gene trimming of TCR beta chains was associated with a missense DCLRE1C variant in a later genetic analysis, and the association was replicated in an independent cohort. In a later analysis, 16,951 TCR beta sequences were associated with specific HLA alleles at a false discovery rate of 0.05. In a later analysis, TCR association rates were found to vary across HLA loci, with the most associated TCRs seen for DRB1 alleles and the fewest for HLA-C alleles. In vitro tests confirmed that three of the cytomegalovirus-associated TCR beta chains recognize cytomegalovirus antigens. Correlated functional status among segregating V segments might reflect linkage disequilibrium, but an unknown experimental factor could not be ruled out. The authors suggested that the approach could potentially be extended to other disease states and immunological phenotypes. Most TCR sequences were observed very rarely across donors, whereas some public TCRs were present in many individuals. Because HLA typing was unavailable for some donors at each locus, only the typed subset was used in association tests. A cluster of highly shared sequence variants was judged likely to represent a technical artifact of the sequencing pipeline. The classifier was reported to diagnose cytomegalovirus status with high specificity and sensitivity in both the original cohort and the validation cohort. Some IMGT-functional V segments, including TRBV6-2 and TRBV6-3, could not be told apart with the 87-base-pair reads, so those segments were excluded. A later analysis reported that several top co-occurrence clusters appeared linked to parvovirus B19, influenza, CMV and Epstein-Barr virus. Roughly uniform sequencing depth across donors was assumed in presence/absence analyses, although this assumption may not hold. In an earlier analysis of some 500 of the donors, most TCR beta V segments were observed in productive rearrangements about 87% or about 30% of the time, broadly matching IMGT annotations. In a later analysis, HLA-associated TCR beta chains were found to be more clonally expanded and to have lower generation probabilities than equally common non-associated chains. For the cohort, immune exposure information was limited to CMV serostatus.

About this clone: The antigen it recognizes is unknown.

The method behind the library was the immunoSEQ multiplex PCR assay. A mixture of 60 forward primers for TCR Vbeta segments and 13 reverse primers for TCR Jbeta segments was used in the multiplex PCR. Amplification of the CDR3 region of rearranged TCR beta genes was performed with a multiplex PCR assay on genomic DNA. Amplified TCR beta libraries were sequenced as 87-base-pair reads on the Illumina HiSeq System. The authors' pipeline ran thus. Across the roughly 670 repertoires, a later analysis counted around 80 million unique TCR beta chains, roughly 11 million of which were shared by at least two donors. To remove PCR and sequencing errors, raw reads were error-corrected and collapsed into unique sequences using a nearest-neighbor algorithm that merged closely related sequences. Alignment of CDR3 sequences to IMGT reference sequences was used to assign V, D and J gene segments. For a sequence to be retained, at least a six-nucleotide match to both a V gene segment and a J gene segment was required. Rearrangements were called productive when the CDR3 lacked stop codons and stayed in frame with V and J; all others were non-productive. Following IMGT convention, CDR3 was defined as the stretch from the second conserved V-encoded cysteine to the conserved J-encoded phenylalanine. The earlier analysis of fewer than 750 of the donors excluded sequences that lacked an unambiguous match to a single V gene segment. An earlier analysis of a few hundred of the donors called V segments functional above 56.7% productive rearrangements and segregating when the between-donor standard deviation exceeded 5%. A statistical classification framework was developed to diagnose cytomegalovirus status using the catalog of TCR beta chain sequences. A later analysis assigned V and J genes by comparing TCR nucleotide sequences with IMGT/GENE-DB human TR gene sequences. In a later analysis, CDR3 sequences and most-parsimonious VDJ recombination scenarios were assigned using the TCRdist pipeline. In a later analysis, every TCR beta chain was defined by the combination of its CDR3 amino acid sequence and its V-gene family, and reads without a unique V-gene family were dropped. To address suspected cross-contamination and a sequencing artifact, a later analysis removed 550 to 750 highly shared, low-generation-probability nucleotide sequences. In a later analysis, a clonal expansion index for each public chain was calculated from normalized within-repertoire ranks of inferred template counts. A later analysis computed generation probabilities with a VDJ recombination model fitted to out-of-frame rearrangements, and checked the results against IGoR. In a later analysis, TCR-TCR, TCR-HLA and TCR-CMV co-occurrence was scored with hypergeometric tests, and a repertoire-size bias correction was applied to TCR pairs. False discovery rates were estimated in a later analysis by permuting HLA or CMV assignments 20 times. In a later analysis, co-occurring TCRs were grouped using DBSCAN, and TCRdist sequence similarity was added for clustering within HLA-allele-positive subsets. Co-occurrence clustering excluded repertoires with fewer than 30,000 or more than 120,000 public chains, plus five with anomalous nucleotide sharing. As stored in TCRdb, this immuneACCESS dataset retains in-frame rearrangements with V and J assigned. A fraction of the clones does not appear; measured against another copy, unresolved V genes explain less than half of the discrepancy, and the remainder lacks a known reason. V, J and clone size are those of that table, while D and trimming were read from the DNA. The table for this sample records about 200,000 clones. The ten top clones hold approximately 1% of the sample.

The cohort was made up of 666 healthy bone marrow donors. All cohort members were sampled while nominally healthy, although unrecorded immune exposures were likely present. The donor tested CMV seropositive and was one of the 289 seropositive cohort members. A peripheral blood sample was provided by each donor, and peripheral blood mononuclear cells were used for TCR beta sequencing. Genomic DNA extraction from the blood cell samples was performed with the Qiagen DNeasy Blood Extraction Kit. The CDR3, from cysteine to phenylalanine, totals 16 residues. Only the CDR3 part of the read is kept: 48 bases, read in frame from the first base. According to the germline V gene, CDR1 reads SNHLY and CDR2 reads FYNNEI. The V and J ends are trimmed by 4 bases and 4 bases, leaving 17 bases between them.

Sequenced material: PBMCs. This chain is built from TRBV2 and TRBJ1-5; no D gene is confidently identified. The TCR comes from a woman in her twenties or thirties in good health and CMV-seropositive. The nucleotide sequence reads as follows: TGTGCCAGCAGTGCAAGTCGGGGTCTACGGAATCAGCCCCAGCATTTT. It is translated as CASSASRGLRNQPQHF.